Listed below are T cell receptor beta chains from one sample, sequenced in a study of blood T cell repertoires in COVID-19. This table comes from immunoSEQ multiplex PCR, and its TCRdb copy is limited to in-frame clones, with some not included. Here the sample spans hundreds of thousands of clones, around 89% being singletons. The sequenced material came from PBMCs or T cells enriched from blood (not recorded which). The receptors originated from an older woman in a cohort exposed to, infected with or recovered from COVID-19 (not recorded which). Both conserved end residues are part of each CDR3. The D gene is left open where the match is weak. Not all rows give a size; the values are once, few, many and, for expanded clones, a class.

clone size,V gene,J gene,D gene,CDR3 DNA,CDR3 protein
.,TRBV28,TRBJ2-7,.,TGTGCCAGCAGTTTACGTCCCTACGAGCAGTACTTC,CASSLRPYEQYF
.,TRBV7-2,TRBJ2-7,.,TGTGCCAGCAGATTACAGGGTTACGAGCAGTACTTC,CASRLQGYEQYF
once,TRBV30,TRBJ1-4,.,TGTGCCTGGAGTTGGACGACAGGAGGCGAAAAACTGTTTTTT,CAWSWTTGGEKLFF
.,TRBV2,TRBJ1-4,.,TGTGCCAGCAATCTGGGGGGGAAGGAGGAAAAACTGTTTTTT,CASNLGGKEEKLFF
.,TRBV10-3,TRBJ1-2,.,TGTGCCATCACTCGCGGGGGCCCCAGGGGCTATGGCTACACCTTC,CAITRGGPRGYGYTF
once,TRBV4-3,TRBJ2-1,TRBD2,TGCGCCAGCAGCCAAGATGAGGGCGGGAGAACGAATGAGCAGTTCTTC,CASSQDEGGRTNEQFF
.,TRBV6-5,TRBJ2-7,.,TGTGCCAGCAGTTACGGCACCTCAAGAGGGGAGCAGTACTTC,CASSYGTSRGEQYF
.,TRBV15,TRBJ1-2,TRBD1,TGTGCCACCAGCAGAGACTTTCAGGGGGCGCAAGGCTACACCTTC,CATSRDFQGAQGYTF
.,TRBV28,TRBJ2-7,TRBD1,TGTGCCAGCAGTTTATACGGTGGACAGGGGGCCTACGAGCAGTACTTC,CASSLYGGQGAYEQYF
.,TRBV24-1,TRBJ2-2,.,TGTGCCACCAGTGACAGGGATGCCAGCACCGGGGAGCTGTTTTTT,CATSDRDASTGELFF
few,TRBV7-3,TRBJ2-1,TRBD1,TGTGCCAGCAGCTTAACAGGACAGGGGGTAGGGTTAGGATACAATGAGCAGTTCTTC,CASSLTGQGVGLGYNEQFF
.,TRBV15,TRBJ1-5,TRBD1,TGTGCCACCAGCAGAGGGGGACAGGTTCAGCCCCAGCATTTT,CATSRGGQVQPQHF
.,TRBV4-2,TRBJ2-1,.,TGTGCCAGCAGCCAAGTCCAACTAGCTACTTCGTACAATGAGCAGTTCTTC,CASSQVQLATSYNEQFF
.,TRBV30,TRBJ1-3,TRBD1,TGTGCCTGGAGTGTCACCCGGACAGGGAGGAGCCGAAACACCATATATTTT,CAWSVTRTGRSRNTIYF